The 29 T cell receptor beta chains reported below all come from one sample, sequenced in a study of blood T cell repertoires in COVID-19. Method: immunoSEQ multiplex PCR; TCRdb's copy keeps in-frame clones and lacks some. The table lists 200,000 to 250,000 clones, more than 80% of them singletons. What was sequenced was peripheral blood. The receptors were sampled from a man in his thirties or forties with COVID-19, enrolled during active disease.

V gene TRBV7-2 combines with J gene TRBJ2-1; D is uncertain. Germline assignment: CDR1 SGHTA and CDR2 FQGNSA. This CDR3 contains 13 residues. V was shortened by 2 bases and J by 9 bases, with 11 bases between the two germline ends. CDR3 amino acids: CASSLSQYREQFF. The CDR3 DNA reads TGTGCCAGCAGCTTATCCCAGTACCGTGAGCAGTTCTTC. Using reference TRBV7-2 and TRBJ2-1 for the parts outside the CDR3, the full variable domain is GAGVSQSPSNKVTEKGKDVELRCDPISGHTALYWYRQSLGQGLEFLIYFQGNSAPDKSGLPSDRFSAERTGGSVSTLTIQRTQQEDSAVYLCASSLSQYREQFFGPGTRLTVL.

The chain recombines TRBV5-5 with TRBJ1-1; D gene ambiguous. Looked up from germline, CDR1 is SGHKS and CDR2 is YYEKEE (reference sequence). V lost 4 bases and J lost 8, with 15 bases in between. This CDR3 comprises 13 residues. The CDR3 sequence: CASSAAIRGEAFF. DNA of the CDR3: TGTGCCAGCAGCGCCGCAATAAGAGGGGAAGCTTTCTTT.

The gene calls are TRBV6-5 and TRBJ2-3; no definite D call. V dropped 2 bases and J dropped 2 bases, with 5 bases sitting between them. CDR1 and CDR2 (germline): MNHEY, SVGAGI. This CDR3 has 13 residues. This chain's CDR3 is CASSYESTDTQYF. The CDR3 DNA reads TGTGCCAGCAGTTACGAGTCCACAGATACGCAGTATTTT.

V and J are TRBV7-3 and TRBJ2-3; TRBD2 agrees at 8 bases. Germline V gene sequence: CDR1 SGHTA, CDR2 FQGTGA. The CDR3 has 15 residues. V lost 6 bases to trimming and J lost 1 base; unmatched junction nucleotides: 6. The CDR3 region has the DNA TGTGCCAGCAGTCCCAGCGGGGGCGGCACAGATACGCAGTATTTT. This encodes CASSPSGGGTDTQYF.

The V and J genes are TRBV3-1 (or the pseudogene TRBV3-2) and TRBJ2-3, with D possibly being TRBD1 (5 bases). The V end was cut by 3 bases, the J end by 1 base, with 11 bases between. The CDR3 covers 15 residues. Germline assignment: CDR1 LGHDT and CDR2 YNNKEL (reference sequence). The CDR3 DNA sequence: TGTGCCAGCAGCCAGCAGGGATATGGCACAGATACGCAGTATTTT. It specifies CASSQQGYGTDTQYF.

CDR3 sequence reads: CASSQDSHSGNTIYF. Here the CDR3 DNA reads TGCGCCAGCAGCCAAGATAGTCACTCTGGAAACACCATATATTTT. The rearrangement joins TRBV4-3 to TRBJ1-3; D not resolved. Trimming took 0 bases from V and 0 from J, leaving 6 bases between them. This CDR3 region has 15 residues. The germline gives CDR1 LGHNA, CDR2 YSLEER.

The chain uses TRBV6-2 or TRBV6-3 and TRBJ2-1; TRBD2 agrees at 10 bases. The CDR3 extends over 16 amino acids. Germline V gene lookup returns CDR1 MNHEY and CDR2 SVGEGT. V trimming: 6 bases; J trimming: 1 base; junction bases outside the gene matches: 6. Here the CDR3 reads CASSPSSGGSYNEQFF. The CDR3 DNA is TGTGCCAGCAGCCCTTCTAGCGGGGGTTCCTACAATGAGCAGTTCTTC.

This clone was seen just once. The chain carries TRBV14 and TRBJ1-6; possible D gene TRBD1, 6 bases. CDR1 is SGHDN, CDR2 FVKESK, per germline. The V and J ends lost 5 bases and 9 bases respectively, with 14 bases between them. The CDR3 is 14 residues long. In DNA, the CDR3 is TGTGCCAGCAGCGGGCAGGGGAAGGTTTCACCCCTCCACTTT. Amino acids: CASSGQGKVSPLHF.

CDR3 sequence: CASSPLGQATDTQYF. The CDR3 coding sequence is TGTGCCAGCTCACCACTGGGACAGGCCACAGATACGCAGTATTTT. This chain joins TRBV18 and TRBJ2-3, with 8 bases aligning to TRBD1. After removal of 1 base from V and 2 bases from J, the junction contained 2 bases not matched to a gene. This CDR3 is built from 15 residues. Germline V gene sequence: CDR1 KGHSH, CDR2 LQKENI.

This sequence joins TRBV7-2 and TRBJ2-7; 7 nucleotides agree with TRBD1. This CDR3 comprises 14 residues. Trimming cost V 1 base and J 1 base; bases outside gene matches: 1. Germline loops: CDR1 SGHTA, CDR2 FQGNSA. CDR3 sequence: CASSLVGQSYEQYF. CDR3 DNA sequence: TGTGCCAGCAGCTTAGTGGGACAGTCCTACGAGCAGTACTTC.

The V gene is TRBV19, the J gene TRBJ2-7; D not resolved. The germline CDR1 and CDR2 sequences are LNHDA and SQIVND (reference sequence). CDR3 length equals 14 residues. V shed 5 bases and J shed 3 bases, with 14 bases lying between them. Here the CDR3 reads CASSQIDRGYEQYF. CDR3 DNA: TGTGCCAGTAGTCAAATTGACCGAGGCTACGAGCAGTACTTC.

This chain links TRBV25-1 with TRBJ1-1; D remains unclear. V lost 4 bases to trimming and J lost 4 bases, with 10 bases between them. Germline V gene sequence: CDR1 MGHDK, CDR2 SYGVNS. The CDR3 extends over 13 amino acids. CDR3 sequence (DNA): TGTGCCAGCAGTGCCGTCCGCGGCACTGAAGCTTTCTTT. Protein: CASSAVRGTEAFF.

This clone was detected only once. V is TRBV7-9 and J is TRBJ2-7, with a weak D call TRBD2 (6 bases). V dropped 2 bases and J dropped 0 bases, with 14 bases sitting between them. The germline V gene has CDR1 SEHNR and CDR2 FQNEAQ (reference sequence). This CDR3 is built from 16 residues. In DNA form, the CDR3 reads TGTGCCAGCAGCTTATTTCCGGGACTGTTCTCCTACGAGCAGTACTTC. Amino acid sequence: CASSLFPGLFSYEQYF.

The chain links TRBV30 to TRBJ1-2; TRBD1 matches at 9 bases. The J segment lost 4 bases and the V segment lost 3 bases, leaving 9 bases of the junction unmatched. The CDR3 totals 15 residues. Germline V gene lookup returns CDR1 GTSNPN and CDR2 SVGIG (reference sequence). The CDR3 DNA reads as TGTGCCTGGAGGCGGACCGGGACAGGGATCTATGGCTACACCTTC. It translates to CAWRRTGTGIYGYTF.

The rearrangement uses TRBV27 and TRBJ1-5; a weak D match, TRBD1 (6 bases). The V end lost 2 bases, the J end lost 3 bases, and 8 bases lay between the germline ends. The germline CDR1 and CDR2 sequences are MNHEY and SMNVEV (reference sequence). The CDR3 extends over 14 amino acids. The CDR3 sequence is CASSLAGVNQPQHF. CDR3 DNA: TGTGCCAGCAGTTTAGCAGGGGTCAATCAGCCCCAGCATTTT.

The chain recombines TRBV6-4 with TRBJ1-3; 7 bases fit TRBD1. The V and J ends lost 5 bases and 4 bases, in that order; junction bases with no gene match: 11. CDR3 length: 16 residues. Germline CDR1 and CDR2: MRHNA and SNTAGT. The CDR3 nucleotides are TGTGCCAGCAGTACAAGGACAGGCCCGAGGGGAAACACCATATATTTT. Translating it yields CASSTRTGPRGNTIYF.

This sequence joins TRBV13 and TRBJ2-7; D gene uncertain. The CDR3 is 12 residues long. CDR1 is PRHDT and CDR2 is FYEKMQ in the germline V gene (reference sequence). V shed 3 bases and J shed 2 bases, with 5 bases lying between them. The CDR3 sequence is CASSFGPYEQYF. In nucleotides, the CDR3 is TGTGCCAGCAGCTTTGGCCCCTACGAGCAGTACTTC. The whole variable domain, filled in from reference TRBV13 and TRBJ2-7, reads AAGVIQSPRHLIKEKRETATLKCYPIPRHDTVYWYQQGPGQDPQFLISFYEKMQSDKGSIPDRFSAQQFSDYHSELNMSSLELGDSALYFCASSFGPYEQYFGPGTRLTVT.

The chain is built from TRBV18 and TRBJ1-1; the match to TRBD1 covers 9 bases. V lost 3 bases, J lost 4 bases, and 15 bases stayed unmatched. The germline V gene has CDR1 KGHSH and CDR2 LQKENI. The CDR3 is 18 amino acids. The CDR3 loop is CASSPSGTGYGEATEAFF. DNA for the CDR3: TGTGCCAGCTCACCTTCAGGGACAGGGTACGGGGAGGCCACTGAAGCTTTCTTT. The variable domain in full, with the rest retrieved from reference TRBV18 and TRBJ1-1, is NAGVMQNPRHLVRRRGQEARLRCSPMKGHSHVYWYRQLPEEGLKFMVYLQKENIIDESGMPKERFSAEFPKEGPSILRIQQVVRGDSAAYFCASSPSGTGYGEATEAFFGQGTRLTVV.

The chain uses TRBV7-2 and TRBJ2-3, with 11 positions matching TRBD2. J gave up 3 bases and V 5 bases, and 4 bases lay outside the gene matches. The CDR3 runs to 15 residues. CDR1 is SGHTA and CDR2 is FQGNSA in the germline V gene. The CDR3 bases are TGTGCCAGCAGCACGTCTAGCGGGGGGACAGATACGCAGTATTTT. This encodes CASSTSSGGTDTQYF. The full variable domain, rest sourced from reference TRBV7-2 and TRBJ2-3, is GAGVSQSPSNKVTEKGKDVELRCDPISGHTALYWYRQSLGQGLEFLIYFQGNSAPDKSGLPSDRFSAERTGGSVSTLTIQRTQQEDSAVYLCASSTSSGGTDTQYFGPGTRLTVL.

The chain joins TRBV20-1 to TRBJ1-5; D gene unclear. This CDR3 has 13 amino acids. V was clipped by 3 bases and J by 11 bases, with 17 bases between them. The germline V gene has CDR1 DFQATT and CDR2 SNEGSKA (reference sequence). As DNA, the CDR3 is TGCAGTGCTAGTAAAACTAGGGCGCAAGCCCAGCATTTT. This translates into CSASKTRAQAQHF.

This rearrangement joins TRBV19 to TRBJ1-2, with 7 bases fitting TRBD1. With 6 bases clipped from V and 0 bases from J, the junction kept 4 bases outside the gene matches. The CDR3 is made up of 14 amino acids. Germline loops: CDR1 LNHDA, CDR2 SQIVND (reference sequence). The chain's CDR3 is CASRRDSSNYGYTF. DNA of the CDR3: TGTGCCAGTAGGAGGGACAGTTCTAACTATGGCTACACCTTC. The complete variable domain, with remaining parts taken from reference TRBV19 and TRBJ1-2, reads DGGITQSPKYLFRKEGQNVTLSCEQNLNHDAMYWYRQDPGQGLRLIYYSQIVNDFQKGDIAEGYSVSREKKESFPLTVTSAQKNPTAFYLCASRRDSSNYGYTFGSGTRLTVV.

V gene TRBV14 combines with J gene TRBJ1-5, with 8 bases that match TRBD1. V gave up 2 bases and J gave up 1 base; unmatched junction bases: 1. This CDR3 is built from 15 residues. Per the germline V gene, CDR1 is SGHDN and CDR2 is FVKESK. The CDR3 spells CASSQRTGSNQPQHF. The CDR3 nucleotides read TGTGCCAGCAGCCAAAGGACAGGGAGCAATCAGCCCCAGCATTTT.

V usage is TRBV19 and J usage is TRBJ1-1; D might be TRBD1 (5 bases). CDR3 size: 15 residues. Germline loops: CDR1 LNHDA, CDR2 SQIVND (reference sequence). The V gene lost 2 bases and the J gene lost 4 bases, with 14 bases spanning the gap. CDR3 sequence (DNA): TGTGCCAGTAGTATAAGCGGTACCGGGGGCACTGAAGCTTTCTTT. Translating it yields CASSISGTGGTEAFF.

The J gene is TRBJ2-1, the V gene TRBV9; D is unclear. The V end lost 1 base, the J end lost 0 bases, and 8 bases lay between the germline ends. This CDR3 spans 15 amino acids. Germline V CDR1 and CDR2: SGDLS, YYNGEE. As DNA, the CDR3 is TGTGCCAGCAGCGTAAGCGAAAGCTCCTACAATGAGCAGTTCTTC. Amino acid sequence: CASSVSESSYNEQFF.

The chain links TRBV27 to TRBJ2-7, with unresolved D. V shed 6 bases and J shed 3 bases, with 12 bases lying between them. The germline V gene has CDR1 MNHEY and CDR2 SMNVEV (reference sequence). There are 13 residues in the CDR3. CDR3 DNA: TGTGCCAGCAGCCCACCGACTGTCTACGAGCAGTACTTC. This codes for CASSPPTVYEQYF.

CDR3 amino acids: CASSRQGLGEKLFF. CDR3 sequence (DNA): TGCGCCAGCAGTCGACAGGGTTTGGGAGAAAAACTGTTTTTT. The V gene is TRBV5-1, the J gene TRBJ1-4; TRBD1 agrees at 7 bases. The germline V gene has CDR1 SGHRS and CDR2 YFSETQ. The CDR3 loop spans 14 amino acids. Germline trimming cut 5 bases from V and 8 bases from J; bases unmatched to any gene: 9.

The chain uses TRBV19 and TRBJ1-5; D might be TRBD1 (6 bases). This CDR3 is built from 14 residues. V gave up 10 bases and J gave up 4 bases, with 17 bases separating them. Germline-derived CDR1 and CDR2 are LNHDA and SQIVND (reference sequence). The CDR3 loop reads CATHRGQINQPQHF. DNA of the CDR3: TGTGCCACCCACCGCGGACAGATTAATCAGCCCCAGCATTTT.

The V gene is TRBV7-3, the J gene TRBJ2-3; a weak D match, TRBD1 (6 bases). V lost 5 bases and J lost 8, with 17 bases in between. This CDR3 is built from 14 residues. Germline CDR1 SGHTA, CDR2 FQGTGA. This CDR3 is CASSPGQIGGTQYF. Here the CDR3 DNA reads TGTGCCAGCAGCCCCGGACAGATAGGGGGTACGCAGTATTTT.

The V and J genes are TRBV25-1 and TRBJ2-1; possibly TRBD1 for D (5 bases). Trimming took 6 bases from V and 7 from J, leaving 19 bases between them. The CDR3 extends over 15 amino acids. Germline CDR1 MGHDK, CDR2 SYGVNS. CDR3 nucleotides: TGTGCCAGCAGCGCCAGGGCCGGCCTGTTGAATGAGCAGTTCTTC. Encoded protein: CASSARAGLLNEQFF.